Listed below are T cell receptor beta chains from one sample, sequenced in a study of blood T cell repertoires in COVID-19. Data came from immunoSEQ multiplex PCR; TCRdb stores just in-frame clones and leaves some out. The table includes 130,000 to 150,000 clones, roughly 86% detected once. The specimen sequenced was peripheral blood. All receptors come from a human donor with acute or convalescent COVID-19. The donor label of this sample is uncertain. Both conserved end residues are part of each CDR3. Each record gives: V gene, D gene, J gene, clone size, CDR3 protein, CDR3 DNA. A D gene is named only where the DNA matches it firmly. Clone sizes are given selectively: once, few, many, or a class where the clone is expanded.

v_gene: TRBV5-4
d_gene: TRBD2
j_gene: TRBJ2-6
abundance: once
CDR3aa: CASMGGTDPSGANVLTF
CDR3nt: TGTGCCAGCATGGGAGGGACCGACCCCTCTGGGGCCAACGTCCTGACTTTC

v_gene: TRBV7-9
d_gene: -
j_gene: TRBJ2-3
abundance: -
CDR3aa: CASSLALSDTQYF
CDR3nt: TGTGCCAGCAGCTTAGCCCTGTCAGATACGCAGTATTTT

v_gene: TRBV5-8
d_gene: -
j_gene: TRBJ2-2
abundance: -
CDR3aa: CASSLSRGNTGELFF
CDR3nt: TGTGCCAGCAGCCTCTCAAGAGGTAACACCGGGGAGCTGTTTTTT

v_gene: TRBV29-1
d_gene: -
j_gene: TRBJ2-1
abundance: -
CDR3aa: CSVGGVRDKVYNEQFF
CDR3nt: TGCAGCGTGGGAGGGGTGAGGGACAAAGTCTACAATGAGCAGTTCTTC

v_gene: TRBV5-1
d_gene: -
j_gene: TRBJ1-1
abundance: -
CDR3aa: CASSLGDRLNTEAFF
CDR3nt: TGCGCCAGCAGCTTGGGTGACAGATTGAACACTGAAGCTTTCTTT

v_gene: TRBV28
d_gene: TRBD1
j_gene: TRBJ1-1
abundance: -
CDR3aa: CASRPGTDLNTEAFF
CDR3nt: TGTGCCAGCAGACCTGGGACAGACCTGAACACTGAAGCTTTCTTT

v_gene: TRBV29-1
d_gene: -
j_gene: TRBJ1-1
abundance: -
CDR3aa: CSGNTDIPEAFF
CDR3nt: TGCAGCGGCAACACGGACATACCTGAAGCTTTCTTT

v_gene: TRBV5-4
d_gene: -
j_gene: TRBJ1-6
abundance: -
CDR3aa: CASSVGQFSGGSPLHF
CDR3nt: TGTGCCAGCAGCGTAGGACAGTTCTCGGGGGGTTCACCCCTCCACTTT

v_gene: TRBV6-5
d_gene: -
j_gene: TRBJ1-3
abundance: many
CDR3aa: CASSYQQSSGNTIYF
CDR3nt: TGTGCCAGCAGTTACCAACAGAGCTCTGGAAACACCATATATTTT

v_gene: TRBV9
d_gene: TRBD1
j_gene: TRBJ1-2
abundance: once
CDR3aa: CASSGQGYYGYTF
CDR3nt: TGTGCCAGCAGCGGACAGGGCTACTATGGCTACACCTTC

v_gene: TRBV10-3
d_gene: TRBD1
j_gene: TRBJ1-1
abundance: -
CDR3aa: CATSTGSTEAFF
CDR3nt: TGTGCCACCTCGACAGGGAGCACTGAAGCTTTCTTT

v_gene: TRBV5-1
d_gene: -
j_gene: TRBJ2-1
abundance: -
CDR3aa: CASSLEGQGNEQFF
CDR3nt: TGCGCCAGCAGCTTGGAAGGCCAGGGGAATGAGCAGTTCTTC

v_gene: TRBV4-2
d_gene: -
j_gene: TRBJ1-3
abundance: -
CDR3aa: CASSQVGGSTGNTIYF
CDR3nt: TGTGCCAGCAGCCAAGTCGGCGGGAGTACTGGAAACACCATATATTTT

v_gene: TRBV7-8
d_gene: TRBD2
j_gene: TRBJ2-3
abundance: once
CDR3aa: CASSLLGLAGWRDTQYF
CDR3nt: TGTGCCAGCAGCTTACTCGGACTAGCGGGTTGGAGGGATACGCAGTATTTT

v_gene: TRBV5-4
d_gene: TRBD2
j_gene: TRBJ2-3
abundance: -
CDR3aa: CASSTLAGGSADTQYF
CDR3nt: TGTGCCAGCAGCACGTTAGCGGGGGGCAGTGCAGATACGCAGTATTTT

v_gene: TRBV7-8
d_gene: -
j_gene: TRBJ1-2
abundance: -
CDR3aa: CASTPGNYGYTF
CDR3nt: TGTGCCAGCACCCCCGGGAACTATGGCTACACCTTC

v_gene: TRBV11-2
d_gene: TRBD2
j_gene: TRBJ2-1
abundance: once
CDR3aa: CASSWEGRELNEQFF
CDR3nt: TGTGCCAGCAGCTGGGAGGGGCGAGAGTTAAATGAGCAGTTCTTC

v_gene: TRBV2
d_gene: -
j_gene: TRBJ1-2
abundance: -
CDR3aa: CASSPQADGLGSGYTF
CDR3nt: TGTGCCAGCTCCCCTCAAGCGGACGGGCTAGGCTCGGGCTACACCTTC

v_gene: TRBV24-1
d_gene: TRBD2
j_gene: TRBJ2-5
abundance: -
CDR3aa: CATSDNASGGGETQYF
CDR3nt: TGTGCCACCAGTGATAATGCTAGCGGGGGGGGAGAGACCCAGTACTTC

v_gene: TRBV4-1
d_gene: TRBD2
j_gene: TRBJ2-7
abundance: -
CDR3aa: CASSQIAGGPAQYF
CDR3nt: TGCGCCAGCAGCCAAATAGCGGGGGGGCCCGCGCAGTACTTC

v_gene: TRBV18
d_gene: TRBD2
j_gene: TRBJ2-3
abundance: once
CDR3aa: CASSPRGLAGGPTATDTQYF
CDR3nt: TGTGCCAGCTCACCACGCGGACTAGCGGGGGGCCCGACGGCCACAGATACGCAGTATTTT

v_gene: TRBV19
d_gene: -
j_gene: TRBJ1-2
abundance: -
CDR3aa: CASSIPAGPNYGYTF
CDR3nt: TGTGCCAGTAGTATACCGGCAGGGCCGAACTATGGCTACACCTTC

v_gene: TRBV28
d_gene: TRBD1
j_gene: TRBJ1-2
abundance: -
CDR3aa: CASSRAQGVIYGYTF
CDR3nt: TGTGCCAGCAGTAGGGCCCAGGGGGTGATCTATGGCTACACCTTC

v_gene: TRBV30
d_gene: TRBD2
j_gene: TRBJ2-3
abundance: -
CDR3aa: CAWRAGVNTDTQYF
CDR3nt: TGTGCCTGGAGAGCGGGGGTTAACACAGATACGCAGTATTTT

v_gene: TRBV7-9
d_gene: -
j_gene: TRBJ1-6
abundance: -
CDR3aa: CASSPGTLSSYNSPLHF
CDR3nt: TGTGCCAGCAGCCCCGGGACACTAAGCTCCTATAATTCACCCCTCCACTTT

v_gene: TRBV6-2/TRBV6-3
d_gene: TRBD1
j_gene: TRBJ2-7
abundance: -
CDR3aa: CASSFLLGQGAHEQYF
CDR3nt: TGTGCCAGCAGTTTTCTCCTTGGACAGGGGGCCCACGAGCAGTACTTC

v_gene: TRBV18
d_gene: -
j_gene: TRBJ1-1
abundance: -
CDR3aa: CASSLDRNTEAFF
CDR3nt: TGTGCCAGCTCGCTGGACAGAAACACTGAAGCTTTCTTT

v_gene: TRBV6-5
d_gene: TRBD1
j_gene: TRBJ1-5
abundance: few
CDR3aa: CASFGQGSNQPQHF
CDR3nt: TGTGCCAGCTTCGGACAGGGTAGCAATCAGCCCCAGCATTTT

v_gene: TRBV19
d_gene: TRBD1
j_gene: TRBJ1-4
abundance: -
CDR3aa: CASTETGTGPSNEKLFF
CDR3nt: TGTGCCAGTACCGAGACCGGGACAGGGCCATCTAATGAAAAACTGTTTTTT

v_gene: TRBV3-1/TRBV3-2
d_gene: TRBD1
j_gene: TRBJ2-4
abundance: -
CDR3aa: CASSSQGALAKNIQYF
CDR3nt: TGTGCCAGCAGCTCGCAGGGGGCCCTGGCCAAAAACATTCAGTACTTC

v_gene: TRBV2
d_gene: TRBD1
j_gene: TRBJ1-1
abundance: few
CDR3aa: CASRETGGIGNTEAFF
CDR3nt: TGTGCCAGCAGAGAAACAGGGGGCATAGGGAACACTGAAGCTTTCTTT

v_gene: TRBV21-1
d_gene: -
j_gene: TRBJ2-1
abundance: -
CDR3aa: CANPGGGSYNEQFF
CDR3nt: TGTGCCAATCCCGGGGGGGGCTCCTACAATGAGCAGTTCTTC

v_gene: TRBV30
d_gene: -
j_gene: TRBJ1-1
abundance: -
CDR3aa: CAGNRVLNTEAFF
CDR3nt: TGTGCCGGGAACAGAGTTCTGAACACTGAAGCTTTCTTT

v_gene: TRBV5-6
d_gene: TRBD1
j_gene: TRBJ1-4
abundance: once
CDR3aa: CASSLARQGDEKLFF
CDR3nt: TGTGCCAGCAGCTTGGCCCGACAGGGAGATGAAAAACTGTTTTTT

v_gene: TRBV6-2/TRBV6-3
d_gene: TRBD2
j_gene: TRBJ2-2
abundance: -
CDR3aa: CASSYSGGPTGELFF
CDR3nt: TGTGCCAGCAGTTACAGCGGGGGACCAACCGGGGAGCTGTTTTTT

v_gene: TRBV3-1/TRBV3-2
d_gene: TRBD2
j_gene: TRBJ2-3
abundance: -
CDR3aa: CASSRRIAGGGDTQYF
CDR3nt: TGTGCCAGCAGCCGGCGTATTGCGGGGGGCGGGGATACGCAGTATTTT

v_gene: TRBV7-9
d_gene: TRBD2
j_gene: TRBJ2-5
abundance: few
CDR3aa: CASSPWRTSGGQETQYF
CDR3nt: TGTGCCAGCAGCCCATGGAGGACTAGCGGGGGACAAGAGACCCAGTACTTC

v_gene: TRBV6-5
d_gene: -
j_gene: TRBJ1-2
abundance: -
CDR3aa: CASSRTQGMAYGYTF
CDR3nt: TGTGCCAGCAGTAGAACACAGGGAATGGCCTATGGCTACACCTTC

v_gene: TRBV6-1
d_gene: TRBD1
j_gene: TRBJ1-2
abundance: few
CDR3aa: CASSDPGQGARGYTF
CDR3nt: TGTGCCAGCAGTGATCCGGGACAGGGGGCGAGGGGCTACACCTTC

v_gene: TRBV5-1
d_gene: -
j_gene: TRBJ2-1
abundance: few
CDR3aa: CASTMAGPGNEQFF
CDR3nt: TGCGCCAGTACCATGGCGGGGCCGGGGAATGAGCAGTTCTTC

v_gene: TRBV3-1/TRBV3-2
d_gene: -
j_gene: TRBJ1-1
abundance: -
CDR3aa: CASSQREGNTEAFF
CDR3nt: TGTGCCAGCAGCCAGCGGGAAGGGAACACTGAAGCTTTCTTT

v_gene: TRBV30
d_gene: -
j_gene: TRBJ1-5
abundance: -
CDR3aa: CAWSLENGQPQHF
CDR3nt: TGTGCCTGGAGTTTAGAGAACGGTCAGCCCCAGCATTTT

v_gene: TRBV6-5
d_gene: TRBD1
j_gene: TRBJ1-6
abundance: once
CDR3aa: CASRWTGVRSPLHF
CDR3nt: TGTGCCAGCAGATGGACAGGGGTTCGGTCACCCCTCCACTTT

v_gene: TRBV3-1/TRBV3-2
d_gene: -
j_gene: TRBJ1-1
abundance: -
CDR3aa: CASSQDRGMNTEAFF
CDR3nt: TGTGCCAGCAGCCAAGATCGGGGGATGAACACTGAAGCTTTCTTT

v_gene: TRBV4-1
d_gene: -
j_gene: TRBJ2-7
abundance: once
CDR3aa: CASSQGTGQSPYEQYF
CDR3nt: TGCGCCAGCAGCCAGGGAACAGGACAGTCCCCTTACGAGCAGTACTTC

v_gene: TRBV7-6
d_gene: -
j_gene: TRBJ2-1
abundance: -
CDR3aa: CASSLVAAEQFF
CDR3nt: TGTGCCAGCAGCTTAGTAGCGGCTGAGCAGTTCTTC

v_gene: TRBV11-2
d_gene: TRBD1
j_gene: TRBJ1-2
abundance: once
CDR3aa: CASSPDRVVVYGYTF
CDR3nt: TGTGCCAGCAGCCCCGACAGGGTAGTTGTCTATGGCTACACCTTC

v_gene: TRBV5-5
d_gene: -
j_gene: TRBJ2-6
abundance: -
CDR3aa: CASTFRELGANVLTF
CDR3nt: TGTGCCAGCACCTTTCGGGAGCTTGGGGCCAACGTCCTGACTTTC

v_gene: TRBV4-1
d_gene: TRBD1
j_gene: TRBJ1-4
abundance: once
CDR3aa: CASSSWGQANEKLFF
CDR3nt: TGCGCCAGCAGCTCCTGGGGACAGGCCAATGAAAAACTGTTTTTT

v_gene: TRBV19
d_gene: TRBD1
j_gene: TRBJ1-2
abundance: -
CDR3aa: CASTAAGTDSYGYTF
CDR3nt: TGTGCCAGTACCGCCGCCGGGACAGACTCCTATGGCTACACCTTC

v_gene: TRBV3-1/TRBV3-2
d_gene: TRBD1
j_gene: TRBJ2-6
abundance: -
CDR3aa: CASSQRRGTGVGANVLTF
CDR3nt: TGTGCCAGCAGCCAACGCCGGGGGACAGGGGTTGGGGCCAACGTCCTGACTTTC

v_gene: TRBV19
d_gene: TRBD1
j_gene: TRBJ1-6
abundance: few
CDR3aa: CASRVTGNSSPLHF
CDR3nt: TGTGCCAGTCGAGTGACAGGGAATAGTTCACCCCTCCACTTT

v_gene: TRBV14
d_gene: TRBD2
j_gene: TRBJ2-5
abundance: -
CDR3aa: CASSQVFGTMGETQYF
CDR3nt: TGTGCCAGCAGCCAAGTGTTCGGGACTATGGGTGAGACCCAGTACTTC